The 25 T cell receptor beta chains given below trace back to one sample, sequenced in a study of T-cell reconstitution after alpha-beta-depleted transplantation in children. As it was prepared, the TCRbeta library received unique molecular identifiers. TCRdb fed the PCR reads into MiXCR, producing one record per CDR3 protein. This table holds fewer than 120,000 distinct CDR3 sequences, 10% to 13% found once. The sequences come from PBMCs from the stem cell graft donor, collected from the stem cell graft. These TCRs come from a human donor who donated a stem cell graft to a child with acute lymphoblastic leukemia.

This clonotype showed up many times. The V call is TRBV28, the J call TRBJ2-6, with D uncertain. Trimming pared 4 bases from V and 0 bases from J, leaving 10 bases between. The CDR3 is 16 amino acids. Germline CDR1 MDHEN, CDR2 SYDVKM. DNA for the CDR3: TGTGCCAGCAGTTCGATGCCGGGCTCTGGGGCCAACGTCCTGACTTTC. Amino acid sequence: CASSSMPGSGANVLTF.

The chain combines TRBV7-2 with TRBJ2-5, with 7 nucleotides matching TRBD2. The CDR3 runs to 14 residues. The V and J ends lost 6 bases and 5 bases, in that order; junction bases with no gene match: 9. Per germline, CDR1 SGHTA and CDR2 FQGNSA. In DNA form, the CDR3 reads TGTGCCAGCAGTTCTAATCTGGGGGGGGAGACCCAGTACTTC. Its protein product is CASSSNLGGETQYF. The whole variable domain, remainder taken from reference TRBV7-2 and TRBJ2-5, is GAGVSQSPSNKVTEKGKDVELRCDPISGHTALYWYRQSLGQGLEFLIYFQGNSAPDKSGLPSDRFSAERTGGSVSTLTIQRTQQEDSAVYLCASSSNLGGETQYFGPGTRLLVL.

This clonotype has at least ten counts. The chain links TRBV7-9 to TRBJ2-4, with 7 bases fitting TRBD1. CDR3 length: 16 amino acids. From germline, CDR1 is SEHNR and CDR2 FQNEAQ (reference sequence). With V trimmed by 5 bases and J by 0 bases, 7 bases remained unmatched. This CDR3 reads CASSDTGQLAKNIQYF. For the CDR3, the DNA is TGTGCCAGCAGCGACACGGGACAGCTAGCCAAAAACATTCAGTACTTC.

Ten or more counts support this clonotype. The CDR3 protein is CATREESGEGTDTGELFF. Written as DNA, the CDR3 is TGTGCCACCAGGGAGGAGTCAGGGGAAGGTACGGACACCGGGGAGCTGTTTTTT. The chain uses TRBV24-1 and TRBJ2-2; D perhaps matches TRBD1 (6 bases). Germline V lookup: CDR1 KGHDR, CDR2 SFDVKD. V dropped 7 bases and J dropped 3 bases, with 23 bases sitting between them. The CDR3 sequence is 18 residues long.

This clonotype was counted ten times or more. The chain couples TRBV20-1 to TRBJ2-7; no reliable D call. V gave up 4 bases and J gave up 0 bases, with 7 bases separating them. The CDR3 has 12 amino acids. In germline, CDR1 is DFQATT, CDR2 SNEGSKA (reference sequence). The CDR3 coding sequence is TGCAGTGCTACAAGGCCCTCCTACGAGCAGTACTTC. Protein product: CSATRPSYEQYF.

This clonotype was detected many times. The genes are TRBV27 and TRBJ1-4; weak D call: TRBD1 (6 bases). CDR1 and CDR2 (germline): MNHEY, SMNVEV (reference sequence). V was shortened by 5 bases and J by 5 bases, with 30 bases between the two germline ends. This CDR3 has 20 amino acids. In nucleotides, the CDR3 is TGTGCCAGCAGTACACGAACAGGGCAGGTCCGAGACTTGGGGAATGAAAAACTGTTTTTT. Its translation is CASSTRTGQVRDLGNEKLFF.

A note on this clonotype: This may be a read error: a much more frequent sequence differs by one nucleotide. The chain combines TRBV11-2 with TRBJ2-2; perhaps TRBD1 as D (6 bases). CDR3 length: 14 residues. Germline V CDR1 and CDR2: SGHAT, FQNNGV. This chain's CDR3 is CSSNPSGVVGELFF. The DNA of the CDR3 is TGTTCCAGCAACCCTTCAGGGGTGGTCGGGGAGCTGTTTTTT.

This clonotype was seen ten or more times. This chain joins TRBV6-1 and TRBJ2-7; D not resolved. The CDR3 length is 15 residues. The germline CDR1 and CDR2 sequences are MNHNS and SASEGT. The ends were cut back, 1 base at V and 0 bases at J, with 10 bases in the middle. The CDR3 coding sequence is TGTGCCAGCAGTGAAGGGGCAGGAGTCTCCTACGAGCAGTACTTC. Translation: CASSEGAGVSYEQYF.

This clonotype was picked up many times. The rearrangement uses TRBV5-1 and TRBJ1-1, with 7 bases aligning to TRBD1. The germline gives CDR1 SGHRS, CDR2 YFSETQ. The CDR3 sequence is 15 residues long. V lost 0 bases, J lost 4 bases, and 6 bases stayed unmatched. CDR3 loop: CASSLASGGGTEAFF. The CDR3 region has the DNA TGCGCCAGCAGCTTGGCGTCAGGGGGTGGCACTGAAGCTTTCTTT.

This clonotype appeared many times. This CDR3 reads CASSSSTGGNEQFF. DNA for the CDR3: TGTGCCAGCAGCTCTTCGACAGGGGGGAATGAGCAGTTCTTC. V usage is TRBV7-6 and J usage is TRBJ2-1, with 9 bases that match TRBD1. The germline V gene has CDR1 SGHVS and CDR2 FNYEAQ. The CDR3 runs to 14 residues. V shed 4 bases, J shed 7 bases, and the junction held 5 bases outside the gene matches.

This clonotype showed up many times. The chain couples TRBV20-1 to TRBJ2-1, with D tentatively TRBD2 (6 bases). V lost 4 bases to trimming and J lost 0 bases, with 13 bases between them. The CDR3 covers 15 residues. From germline, CDR1 is DFQATT and CDR2 SNEGSKA (reference sequence). The CDR3 DNA follows: TGCAGTGCTACCCCTCTGACTAGCTCCTACAATGAGCAGTTCTTC. This sequence encodes CSATPLTSSYNEQFF.

This clonotype was detected many times. This chain uses TRBV5-1 with TRBJ2-1, with 11 nucleotides matching TRBD1. The V gene's germline CDR1 is SGHRS and CDR2 YFSETQ. V shed 4 bases and J 12 bases; nucleotides not matched to a gene: 12. The CDR3 is made up of 15 amino acids. The CDR3 DNA reads TGCGCCAGCAGCGAGGACAGGGGGCGAAGGATTTGGCAGTTCTTC. This translates into CASSEDRGRRIWQFF. The whole variable domain, remainder taken from reference TRBV5-1 and TRBJ2-1, is KAGVTQTPRYLIKTRGQQVTLSCSPISGHRSVSWYQQTPGQGLQFLFEYFSETQRNKGNFPGRFSGRQFSNSRSEMNVSTLELGDSALYLCASSEDRGRRIWQFFGPGTRLTVL.

The V gene is TRBV18, the J gene TRBJ2-7, with 8 nucleotides matching TRBD1. The CDR3 contains 17 residues. With V trimmed by 2 bases and J by 3 bases, 12 bases remained unmatched. Germline CDR1 is KGHSH and CDR2 is LQKENI. CDR3 loop: CASSPKSPGQVNYEQYF. The DNA for the CDR3 is TGTGCCAGCTCACCAAAAAGTCCGGGACAGGTAAACTACGAGCAGTACTTC.

Ten or more counts support this clonotype. The rearrangement links TRBV7-6 to TRBJ2-4, with TRBD2 matching 7 bases. Losses at the gene ends were 5 bases for V and 1 base for J; bases not matched to a gene: 5. Per germline, CDR1 SGHVS and CDR2 FNYEAQ. CDR3 length equals 15 residues. CDR3 sequence: CASSPAGGAKNIQYF. The CDR3 DNA follows: TGTGCCAGCAGCCCCGCCGGGGGGGCCAAAAACATTCAGTACTTC.

This clonotype has at least ten counts. This chain uses TRBV20-1 with TRBJ2-7; D is perhaps TRBD1 (5 bases). Trimming removed 1 base from V and 4 bases from J, with 8 bases in between. Germline V gene sequence: CDR1 DFQATT, CDR2 SNEGSKA (reference sequence). The CDR3 totals 12 residues. CDR3 in DNA: TGCAGTGCTAGAGGGGGCCCATACGAGCAGTACTTC. Its protein is CSARGGPYEQYF.

The genes are TRBV9 and TRBJ2-7; unclear D gene. CDR1 and CDR2 from the germline V gene are SGDLS and YYNGEE. This CDR3 spans 14 amino acids. Trimming removed 1 base from V and 2 bases from J, with 10 bases in between. In nucleotides, the CDR3 is TGTGCCAGCAGCGTAAATGCAGCACCCTACGAGCAGTACTTC. The encoded protein is CASSVNAAPYEQYF.

A word on this clonotype: A read error may be the cause here, since a much bigger clone is one base away. The chain links TRBV6-1 to TRBJ1-2, with TRBD1 as a possible D gene (6 bases). The CDR3 runs 13 residues. Trimming removed 6 bases at V and 6 bases at J, with 14 bases between. The germline V gene has CDR1 MNHNS and CDR2 SASEGT. CDR3 loop: CASRPGHLHGYTF. The CDR3 DNA reads as TGTGCCAGCAGGCCGGGACATCTCCATGGCTACACCTTC.

This clonotype was recorded many times. V and J are TRBV6-5 and TRBJ2-6; D gene uncertain. The CDR3 is 17 amino acids. The germline V and J ends were trimmed by 0 bases and 0 bases, with 9 bases remaining between them. Germline V gene data show CDR1 as MNHEY and CDR2 as SVGAGI. CDR3 amino acids: CASSYSVWGSGANVLTF. CDR3 coding DNA: TGTGCCAGCAGTTACTCGGTATGGGGCTCTGGGGCCAACGTCCTGACTTTC.

Many counts were recorded for this clonotype. This chain links TRBV20-1 with TRBJ2-1; 9 bases are a match to TRBD2. The junction had 13 bases not matched to a gene; V was cut back by 5 bases and J by 8 bases. CDR3 length equals 15 residues. Germline CDR1 and CDR2: DFQATT and SNEGSKA (reference sequence). The CDR3, as DNA: TGCAGTGCTTCCACTAGCGGGCCTTTAAGCGATGAGCAGTTCTTC. Translated: CSASTSGPLSDEQFF.

The sample holds many counts of this clonotype. The chain employs TRBV6-1 and TRBJ2-5; no clear D gene. Germline values: CDR1 MNHNS, CDR2 SASEGT. Trimming pared 6 bases from V and 5 bases from J, leaving 13 bases between. This CDR3 has 13 amino acids. The CDR3 is CASSLVNRETQYF. Written as DNA, the CDR3 is TGTGCCAGCAGCCTAGTAAATCGGGAGACCCAGTACTTC.

Only a few counts were recorded for this clonotype. One junction end does not reproduce the germline sequence, and a read error may be involved. This sequence joins TRBV12-3 or TRBV12-4 and TRBJ2-1; the D gene could be TRBD1 or TRBD2 (5 bases each). This CDR3 spans 11 amino acids. CDR3 DNA: TGTGCCAGCTGGGCCCCGGGACCCCTCTTGTTC. This translates into CASWAPGPLLF.

Ten or more counts support this clonotype. This chain uses TRBV7-9 with TRBJ1-1; D is unclear. Germline values: CDR1 SEHNR, CDR2 FQNEAQ (reference sequence). This CDR3 is built from 11 residues. Trimming left V 2 bases short and J 6 bases short, with 4 bases between. The DNA for the CDR3 is TGTGCCAGCAGCTTAACGGCTGAAGCTTTCTTT. This encodes CASSLTAEAFF.

This clonotype was seen repeatedly, ten times or more. The chain recombines TRBV15 with TRBJ2-7; 8 nucleotides agree with TRBD1. After removal of 5 bases from V and 2 bases from J, the junction contained 5 bases not matched to a gene. This CDR3 is built from 14 residues. In germline, CDR1 is LNHNV, CDR2 YYDKDF (reference sequence). The CDR3 loop reads CATSRGQGAYEQYF. CDR3 sequence (DNA): TGTGCCACCAGCCGAGGACAGGGCGCCTACGAGCAGTACTTC.

This clonotype was recorded many times. The chain links TRBV25-1 to TRBJ2-7; D might be TRBD1 (6 bases). V was cut by 2 bases and J by 2 bases, with 10 bases left in between. The CDR3 has 14 amino acids. Germline CDR1 is MGHDK and CDR2 is SYGVNS. CDR3 residues: CASSEGQLAYEQYF. CDR3 DNA sequence: TGTGCCAGCAGTGAAGGACAGCTCGCCTACGAGCAGTACTTC.

This clonotype was recorded at least ten times. The J gene is TRBJ2-3, the V gene TRBV12-3 or TRBV12-4; 7 positions agree with TRBD2. The V segment lost 5 bases and the J segment 2 bases; nucleotides outside the gene matches: 4. The CDR3 is 14 residues long. For the CDR3, the DNA is TGTGCCAGCAGTCGCGGGAGCCTCACAGATACGCAGTATTTT. This encodes CASSRGSLTDTQYF.